This T cell receptor (beta chain) was profiled in a study of blood T cell repertoires in COVID-19. Study-level information: The United States, Italy and Spain supplied acute and convalescent COVID-19 samples.

Libraries were prepared by immunoSEQ multiplex PCR; TCRdb keeps only in-frame clonotypes and omits some of them. The sample shows 300,000 or so clones, around 87% of them seen only once. The receptor's source is a man between 45 and 60 years old with active or convalescent COVID-19. The sample comprised peripheral blood.

For the CDR3, the DNA is TGTGCCAGCAGTTTATCGGACAGGGGGCCCTACAATGAGCAGTTCTTC. It specifies CASSLSDRGPYNEQFF. The chain links TRBV5-4 to TRBJ2-1, with 11 bases lining up with TRBD1. CDR3 length equals 16 residues. Germline loops: CDR1 SGHNT, CDR2 YYREEE (reference sequence). Trimming took 5 bases from V and 2 from J; bases not matched to a gene: 6. Based on the CDR3 plus reference TRBV5-4 and TRBJ2-1, the full variable domain is ETGVTQSPTHLIKTRGQQVTLRCSSQSGHNTVSWYQQALGQGPQFIFQYYREEENGRGNFPPRFSGLQFPNYSSELNVNALELDDSALYLCASSLSDRGPYNEQFFGPGTRLTVL.